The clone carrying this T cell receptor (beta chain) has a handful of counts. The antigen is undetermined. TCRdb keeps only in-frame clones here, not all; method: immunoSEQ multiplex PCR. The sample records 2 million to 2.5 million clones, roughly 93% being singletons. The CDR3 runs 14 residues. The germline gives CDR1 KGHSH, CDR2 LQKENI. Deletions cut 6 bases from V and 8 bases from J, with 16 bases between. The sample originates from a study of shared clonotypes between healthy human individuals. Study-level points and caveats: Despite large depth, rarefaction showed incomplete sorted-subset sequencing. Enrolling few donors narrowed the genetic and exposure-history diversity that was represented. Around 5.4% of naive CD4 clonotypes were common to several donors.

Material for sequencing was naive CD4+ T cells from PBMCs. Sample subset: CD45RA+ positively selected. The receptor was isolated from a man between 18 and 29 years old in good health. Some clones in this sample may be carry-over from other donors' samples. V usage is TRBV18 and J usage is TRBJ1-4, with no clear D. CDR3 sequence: CASSPNSLREKLFF. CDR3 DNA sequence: TGTGCCAGCTCCCCGAACAGCCTGAGGGAAAAACTGTTTTTT.